Below, 28 T cell receptor beta chains from the same sample are listed, as sequenced in a study of blood T cell repertoires in COVID-19. Method: immunoSEQ multiplex PCR; TCRdb's copy keeps in-frame clones and lacks some. The sample includes around 83,000 clones, around 90% of them seen just once. The sequenced material came from peripheral blood. Source of these receptors: a man older than 75 with active or convalescent COVID-19.

The chain couples TRBV24-1 to TRBJ1-5, with D possibly TRBD1 on 5 matching bases. Germline loops: CDR1 KGHDR, CDR2 SFDVKD. This CDR3 has 13 amino acids. V was clipped by 0 bases and J by 6 bases, with 5 bases between them. The CDR3 bases are TGTGCCACCAGTGATTTGGACAGTCAGCCCCAGCATTTT. It encodes CATSDLDSQPQHF.

The J gene is TRBJ1-2, the V gene TRBV19, with D maybe TRBD1 (5 bases). CDR3 length equals 15 residues. Germline loops: CDR1 LNHDA, CDR2 SQIVND (reference sequence). Trimming took 6 bases from V and 3 from J, leaving 17 bases between them. The CDR3 loop reads CASRDGGSGDYGYTF. CDR3 DNA sequence: TGTGCCAGTAGGGATGGGGGGAGCGGGGACTATGGCTACACCTTC. The full variable domain, rest sourced from reference TRBV19 and TRBJ1-2, is DGGITQSPKYLFRKEGQNVTLSCEQNLNHDAMYWYRQDPGQGLRLIYYSQIVNDFQKGDIAEGYSVSREKKESFPLTVTSAQKNPTAFYLCASRDGGSGDYGYTFGSGTRLTVV.

This chain uses TRBV5-1 with TRBJ1-3; 7 bases line up with TRBD1. Germline assignment: CDR1 SGHRS and CDR2 YFSETQ. V lost 4 bases, J lost 0 bases, and 7 bases stayed unmatched. This CDR3 region has 16 residues. The CDR3 DNA sequence: TGCGCCAGCAGCATGGGACAGACAAGCTCTGGAAACACCATATATTTT. Its translation: CASSMGQTSSGNTIYF.

The chain employs TRBV19 and TRBJ2-7; 7 positions match TRBD1. After removal of 5 bases from V and 5 bases from J, the junction contained 6 bases not matched to a gene. In germline, CDR1 is LNHDA, CDR2 SQIVND (reference sequence). CDR3 length: 13 amino acids. CDR3 sequence (DNA): TGTGCCAGTAGTCCTAGACAGGGTCACGAGCAGTACGTC. Its protein is CASSPRQGHEQYV.

The rearrangement links TRBV18 to TRBJ1-5; 7 bases are shared with TRBD1. The germline V gene encodes CDR1 KGHSH and CDR2 LQKENI. The CDR3 runs 14 residues. Trimming removed 5 bases from V and 3 bases from J; junction bases left unmatched: 4. CDR3 bases: TGTGCCAGCTCAAAAGACAGGGACAATCAGCCCCAGCATTTT. Translating it yields CASSKDRDNQPQHF.

The rearrangement uses TRBV7-2 and TRBJ2-3; 8 positions agree with TRBD2. CDR3 size: 14 residues. Per germline, CDR1 SGHTA and CDR2 FQGNSA. V lost 6 bases and J lost 4; bases outside the gene matches: 6. The CDR3 region is CASRFGGGSDTQYF. The CDR3 nucleotides read TGTGCCAGCAGATTCGGGGGGGGGTCAGATACGCAGTATTTT.

This chain connects TRBV6-2 or TRBV6-3 to TRBJ1-1; 7 bases align to TRBD1. CDR1 MNHEY and CDR2 SVGEGT come from the germline V gene. The trim removed 0 bases at V and 1 base at J, leaving 8 bases unmatched. The CDR3 is 17 amino acids. The CDR3, as DNA: TGTGCCAGCAGTTACTCCCGAGTAGGACAGGCGAACACTGAAGCTTTCTTT. This gives the protein CASSYSRVGQANTEAFF.

The chain couples TRBV5-1 to TRBJ2-5, with 9 bases fitting TRBD1. The CDR3 covers 14 residues. Germline values: CDR1 SGHRS, CDR2 YFSETQ. With V trimmed by 3 bases and J by 4 bases, 4 bases remained unmatched. The CDR3 nucleotides are TGCGCCAGCAGCTCTACAGGGGGCGCAGAGACCCAGTACTTC. Amino acid sequence: CASSSTGGAETQYF.

This clone was seen a handful of times. The rearrangement joins TRBV11-3 to TRBJ1-3, with D uncertain. CDR1 and CDR2 (germline): SGHNT, YENEEA. CDR3 length: 14 amino acids. The V gene lost 6 bases and the J gene lost 0 bases, with 9 bases spanning the gap. The CDR3 spells CASRAGVSGNTIYF. Here the CDR3 DNA reads TGTGCCAGCAGAGCCGGGGTCTCTGGAAACACCATATATTTT.

The chain recombines TRBV5-6 with TRBJ2-5, with 7 bases identical to TRBD2. Germline values: CDR1 SGHDT, CDR2 YYEEEE. The CDR3 extends over 15 amino acids. The ends lost 5 bases at V and 4 bases at J; junction bases unmatched: 11. CDR3 DNA: TGTGCCAGCAGGGGGGAGGGACGACGATCAGAGACCCAGTACTTC. Translation: CASRGEGRRSETQYF.

V usage is TRBV25-1 and J usage is TRBJ1-6; no clear D. The V gene lost 0 bases and the J gene lost 10 bases, with 13 bases spanning the gap. The CDR3 length is 15 residues. Germline CDR1 and CDR2: MGHDK and SYGVNS. The CDR3 DNA reads as TGTGCCAGCAGTGAATATGCGACCCCGGGGTCACCCCTCCACTTT. Its protein is CASSEYATPGSPLHF.

J is TRBJ1-2 and V is TRBV29-1; the match to TRBD1 covers 7 bases. The CDR3 is 16 residues long. Germline CDR1 is SQVTM and CDR2 is ANQGSEA. The trim removed 7 bases at V and 1 base at J, leaving 15 bases unmatched. The CDR3 reads CSAPRWGTGDNYGYTF. CDR3 DNA: TGCAGCGCGCCCCGTTGGGGCACAGGGGATAACTATGGCTACACCTTC.

The rearrangement links TRBV5-1 to TRBJ2-7; D unresolved. From germline, CDR1 is SGHRS and CDR2 YFSETQ. The CDR3 runs 14 residues. Trimming took off 0 bases at V and 0 bases at J, with 7 bases between the two ends. DNA for the CDR3: TGCGCCAGCAGCTTGGGTCCTAGCTCCTACGAGCAGTACGTC. It yields the protein CASSLGPSSYEQYV.

The chain combines TRBV27 with TRBJ2-2; 9 bases align to TRBD1. J lost 5 bases, V lost 5 bases, and 3 bases had no gene match. Germline V lookup: CDR1 MNHEY, CDR2 SMNVEV (reference sequence). This CDR3 is 14 amino acids long. The CDR3 protein is CASSLQGATGELFF. The CDR3, as DNA: TGTGCCAGCAGTCTACAGGGGGCTACCGGGGAGCTGTTTTTT.

The CDR3 spells CASSQEGRNVYGYTF. The CDR3 DNA is TGCGCCAGCAGCCAAGAGGGCAGGAACGTTTATGGCTACACCTTC. The J gene is TRBJ1-2, the V gene TRBV4-1; D is undetermined. The CDR3 is 15 amino acids. Germline assignment: CDR1 MGHRA and CDR2 YSYEKL. Deletions cut 0 bases from V and 5 bases from J, with 13 bases between.

This chain connects TRBV28 to TRBJ1-5; 9 bases line up with TRBD1. Trimming at V came to 1 base and at J to 2 bases, leaving 6 bases not matched to a gene. CDR1 and CDR2 (germline): MDHEN, SYDVKM. The CDR3 covers 17 residues. CDR3 sequence: CASSLSGQGRGNQPQHF. The CDR3 region has the DNA TGTGCCAGCAGTTTATCCGGACAGGGGAGAGGCAATCAGCCCCAGCATTTT.

V is TRBV24-1 and J is TRBJ1-2; unclear D gene. Germline values: CDR1 KGHDR, CDR2 SFDVKD. Trimming cost V 4 bases and J 4 bases, with 6 bases left between them. This CDR3 has 12 residues. The CDR3 nucleotides read TGTGCCACCAGTGAGTACGGCTATGGCTACACCTTC. Protein sequence: CATSEYGYGYTF.

V is TRBV28 and J is TRBJ1-1; 7 bases align to TRBD1. V was pared by 1 base and J by 11 bases, with 16 bases of the junction left unmatched. The germline V gene has CDR1 MDHEN and CDR2 SYDVKM. This CDR3 region has 16 residues. CDR3 bases: TGTGCCAGCAGTTTATCCGGACAGGTCACATCTACGCCGGCTTTCTTT. It encodes CASSLSGQVTSTPAFF.

The genes are TRBV5-4 and TRBJ2-6, with 9 bases identical to TRBD1. From germline, CDR1 is SGHNT and CDR2 YYREEE (reference sequence). The CDR3 is 18 residues long. V gave up 9 bases and J gave up 0 bases; unmatched junction bases: 13. CDR3 protein: CATGGWTGESSGANVLTF. In DNA form, the CDR3 reads TGTGCCACAGGGGGATGGACAGGGGAAAGCTCTGGGGCCAACGTCCTGACTTTC.

The chain has TRBV28 and TRBJ2-2, with 9 positions matching TRBD2. Germline lookup yields CDR1 MDHEN and CDR2 SYDVKM. This CDR3 is built from 15 residues. V shed 7 bases, J shed 2 bases, and the junction held 5 bases outside the gene matches. For the CDR3, the DNA is TGTGCCAGCATTAGCGGGGGACCCAACACCGGGGAGCTGTTTTTT. Protein sequence: CASISGGPNTGELFF.

The rearrangement joins TRBV14 to TRBJ1-4; the D gene is possibly TRBD1 (5 bases). The CDR3 consists of 14 residues. With 4 bases removed from V and 14 bases from J, the gap between germline ends came to 20 bases. Germline values: CDR1 SGHDN, CDR2 FVKESK. CDR3 in DNA: TGTGCCAGCAGCCGGATGACCGGGACGGGAGCTCTGTTTTTT. Amino acid sequence: CASSRMTGTGALFF.

This clone occurred a few times. The CDR3 DNA follows: TGCGCCAGCAGCGCCACCGGGACAGCGAACACTGAAGCTTTCTTT. This sequence encodes CASSATGTANTEAFF. This chain links TRBV5-1 with TRBJ1-1; 7 positions match TRBD1. Germline CDR1 reads SGHRS; CDR2 reads YFSETQ. Germline trimming cut 4 bases from V and 1 base from J; bases unmatched to any gene: 7. There are 15 residues in the CDR3. The whole variable domain, remainder taken from reference TRBV5-1 and TRBJ1-1, is KAGVTQTPRYLIKTRGQQVTLSCSPISGHRSVSWYQQTPGQGLQFLFEYFSETQRNKGNFPGRFSGRQFSNSRSEMNVSTLELGDSALYLCASSATGTANTEAFFGQGTRLTVV.

The V gene is TRBV6-1, the J gene TRBJ1-2, with TRBD1 as a possible D gene (5 bases). The V end was cut by 4 bases, the J end by 8 bases, with 23 bases between. The CDR3 covers 16 residues. Germline lookup yields CDR1 MNHNS and CDR2 SASEGT. This chain's CDR3 is CASSGWDSATILGYTF. CDR3 nucleotide sequence: TGTGCCAGCAGTGGCTGGGACTCGGCAACGATTCTGGGCTACACCTTC.

The V call is TRBV11-1, the J call TRBJ2-7, with 8 positions matching TRBD1. The J segment lost 2 bases and the V segment lost 4 bases, leaving 4 bases of the junction unmatched. Germline loops: CDR1 SGHAT, CDR2 FQDESV (reference sequence). The CDR3 has 14 amino acids. CDR3 amino acids: CASSYGTGPYEQYV. CDR3 nucleotide sequence: TGTGCCAGCAGCTACGGGACAGGTCCCTACGAGCAGTACGTC.

The chain uses TRBV5-1 and TRBJ1-2, with 8 bases fitting TRBD1. There are 15 residues in the CDR3. J lost 2 bases, V lost 3 bases, and 6 bases had no gene match. Germline V gives CDR1 SGHRS, CDR2 YFSETQ. The CDR3 sequence is CASSSGQDPNYGYTF. CDR3 nucleotides: TGCGCCAGCAGCTCGGGACAGGATCCCAACTATGGCTACACCTTC.

The rearrangement joins TRBV5-1 to TRBJ2-2; maybe TRBD2 (5 bases). With 4 bases removed from V and 0 bases from J, the gap between germline ends came to 10 bases. Germline CDR1 reads SGHRS; CDR2 reads YFSETQ. This CDR3 contains 15 residues. Here the CDR3 DNA reads TGCGCCAGCAGCACCTTGACTACGAACACCGGGGAGCTGTTTTTT. Translated: CASSTLTTNTGELFF.

V is TRBV5-1 and J is TRBJ2-5; no reliable D call. Trimming left V 1 base short and J 2 bases short, with 12 bases between. From germline, CDR1 is SGHRS and CDR2 YFSETQ. The CDR3 covers 15 residues. CDR3 DNA: TGCGCCAGCAGCTTGTCTAGGATCATACAAGAGACCCAGTACTTC. Its translation is CASSLSRIIQETQYF.

The chain joins TRBV19 to TRBJ2-4; the D gene is possibly TRBD1 (6 bases). The V gene's germline CDR1 is LNHDA and CDR2 SQIVND (reference sequence). CDR3 length: 16 residues. V dropped 3 bases and J dropped 7 bases, with 19 bases sitting between them. The CDR3 region has the DNA TGTGCCAGTAGTATTGGGCGCCCCACCCAGGGGAACATTCAGTACTTC. This translates into CASSIGRPTQGNIQYF. Full variable domain (missing parts from reference TRBV19 and TRBJ2-4): DGGITQSPKYLFRKEGQNVTLSCEQNLNHDAMYWYRQDPGQGLRLIYYSQIVNDFQKGDIAEGYSVSREKKESFPLTVTSAQKNPTAFYLCASSIGRPTQGNIQYFGAGTRLSVL.